Presented here are 32 T cell receptor beta chains from one specimen sequenced in a study of CD8 T cells in ankylosing spondylitis. Each CDR3 protein is one row after TCRdb ran MiXCR on the 5' RACE reads. Among some 350,000 distinct CDR3 sequences listed, under 15% were seen once. The source material was blood, either unsorted or a sorted T cell fraction (not recorded which). Receptors originate from a male donor with ankylosing spondylitis or in good health (not recorded which).

In its sample, this clonotype was seen many times. This sequence joins TRBV7-9 and TRBJ1-4; 7 bases fit TRBD1. The CDR3 runs 14 residues. Germline CDR1 reads SEHNR; CDR2 reads FQNEAQ (reference sequence). After removal of 5 bases from V and 8 bases from J, the junction contained 8 bases not matched to a gene. The CDR3 sequence is CASSPGQEGEKLFF. The CDR3 DNA follows: TGTGCCAGCAGCCCCGGACAGGAGGGCGAAAAACTGTTTTTT.

This clonotype was detected only a few times. The rearrangement links TRBV12-3 or TRBV12-4 to TRBJ1-3; the D is unclear. The CDR3 is made up of 17 amino acids. V lost 0 bases to trimming and J lost 4 bases, with 16 bases between them. CDR3 DNA sequence: TGTGCCAGCAGTTTAGCGCTCGGCCTGACCTCCGGAAACACCATATATTTT. Translated, it gives CASSLALGLTSGNTIYF.

This clonotype was counted only a few times. V is TRBV11-1 and J is TRBJ2-7; 10 nucleotides agree with TRBD2. The V gene end was trimmed by 2 bases and the J gene end by 2 bases; junction bases not matched to a gene: 15. CDR3 size: 19 residues. From germline, CDR1 is SGHAT and CDR2 FQDESV (reference sequence). The CDR3 loop is CASSLFAGTSVEITYEQYF. CDR3 coding DNA: TGTGCCAGCAGCTTATTTGCCGGGACTAGCGTAGAAATAACCTACGAGCAGTACTTC.

This clonotype was counted between two and nine times. The chain employs TRBV6-1 and TRBJ2-7; 10 bases are shared with TRBD2. Germline CDR1 reads MNHNS; CDR2 reads SASEGT. The J segment lost 1 base and the V segment lost 7 bases, leaving 13 bases of the junction unmatched. This CDR3 spans 17 amino acids. This CDR3 reads CASTRTSGTSESYEQYF. CDR3 nucleotide sequence: TGTGCCAGCACCCGAACCTCTGGGACTAGCGAATCCTACGAGCAGTACTTC.

This clonotype occurred a few times. The chain is built from TRBV20-1 and TRBJ1-1; D remains ambiguous. V shed 5 bases and J shed 8 bases, with 15 bases lying between them. CDR3 size: 12 residues. The germline V gene encodes CDR1 DFQATT and CDR2 SNEGSKA (reference sequence). CDR3 protein: CSALPGRGEAFF. In DNA form, the CDR3 reads TGCAGTGCTCTACCGGGCCGTGGGGAAGCTTTCTTT.

This clonotype was recorded at least ten times. V usage is TRBV5-1 and J usage is TRBJ2-1; a weak D match, TRBD2 (6 bases). V was shortened by 1 base and J by 7 bases, with 12 bases between the two germline ends. Germline assignment: CDR1 SGHRS and CDR2 YFSETQ. The CDR3 contains 14 residues. The chain's CDR3 is CASSLTVAVNEQFF. Written as DNA, the CDR3 is TGCGCCAGCAGCTTGACAGTAGCGGTTAATGAGCAGTTCTTC. Complete variable domain (other parts from reference TRBV5-1 and TRBJ2-1): KAGVTQTPRYLIKTRGQQVTLSCSPISGHRSVSWYQQTPGQGLQFLFEYFSETQRNKGNFPGRFSGRQFSNSRSEMNVSTLELGDSALYLCASSLTVAVNEQFFGPGTRLTVL.

Ten or more counts support this clonotype. The V gene is TRBV5-1, the J gene TRBJ2-1; no definite D call. This CDR3 has 13 amino acids. The V and J ends lost 0 bases and 4 bases respectively, with 5 bases between them. Germline CDR1 reads SGHRS; CDR2 reads YFSETQ. The CDR3 loop reads CASSLAPYNEQFF. Here the CDR3 DNA reads TGCGCCAGCAGCTTGGCCCCTTACAATGAGCAGTTCTTC.

In this sample, this clonotype turned up many times. The V and J genes are TRBV10-3 and TRBJ2-1; possibly TRBD2 for D (6 bases). Trimming removed 6 bases from V and 7 bases from J, with 13 bases in between. Germline V gene lookup returns CDR1 ENHRY and CDR2 SYGVKD. CDR3 length: 13 amino acids. CDR3 sequence: CAIRQGLNNEQFF. The CDR3 coding sequence is TGTGCCATCAGGCAGGGACTGAATAATGAGCAGTTCTTC.

This clonotype was detected only a few times. This chain uses TRBV19 with TRBJ2-7; 9 bases match TRBD1. Germline values: CDR1 LNHDA, CDR2 SQIVND (reference sequence). CDR3 length: 15 amino acids. Trimming cost V 5 bases and J 3 bases; bases outside gene matches: 8. CDR3 in amino acids: CASSPEQGANYEQYF. CDR3 DNA: TGTGCCAGTAGTCCCGAACAGGGGGCAAACTACGAGCAGTACTTC.

The gene calls are TRBV5-1 and TRBJ1-1; a possible D gene is TRBD1 (5 bases). Germline CDR1 reads SGHRS; CDR2 reads YFSETQ. Between the trimmed V and J ends, which lost 4 bases and 0 bases, there was a span of 19 bases. The CDR3 has 17 amino acids. CDR3 sequence reads: CASSAAGTLVMNTEAFF. The CDR3 DNA sequence: TGCGCCAGCAGCGCCGCCGGGACTCTAGTAATGAACACTGAAGCTTTCTTT.

This clonotype was found many times. This rearrangement joins TRBV10-3 to TRBJ2-7; TRBD2 matches at 7 bases. Germline trimming cut 10 bases from V and 0 bases from J; bases unmatched to any gene: 9. Germline CDR1 is ENHRY and CDR2 is SYGVKD. The CDR3 sequence is 14 residues long. This CDR3 is CATLSGTTSYEQYF. The CDR3 nucleotides are TGTGCCACCCTCTCCGGGACTACCTCCTACGAGCAGTACTTC.

The V call is TRBV5-1, the J call TRBJ1-2, with 9 bases fitting TRBD1. This CDR3 region has 15 residues. The V gene's germline CDR1 is SGHRS and CDR2 YFSETQ. The V and J ends lost 4 bases and 4 bases, in that order; junction bases with no gene match: 8. For the CDR3, the DNA is TGCGCCAGCAGCAGGGACAGGGATAGTACCTATGGCTACACCTTC. It encodes CASSRDRDSTYGYTF.

V gene TRBV20-1 combines with J gene TRBJ2-7, with 8 nucleotides matching TRBD1. The CDR3 length is 12 residues. The germline V gene has CDR1 DFQATT and CDR2 SNEGSKA (reference sequence). V dropped 5 bases and J dropped 3; count of bases not matched to a gene: 3. The CDR3: CSAGQGGYEQYF. CDR3 DNA sequence: TGCAGTGCTGGACAGGGTGGCTACGAGCAGTACTTC.

The V gene is TRBV10-3, the J gene TRBJ2-7; 13 bases align to TRBD2. Germline values: CDR1 ENHRY, CDR2 SYGVKD. The trim removed 10 bases at V and 5 bases at J, leaving 5 bases unmatched. The CDR3 is made up of 13 amino acids. The CDR3 DNA follows: TGTGCCACGACTAGCGGGAGGAGCAACGAGCAGTACTTC. Its translation is CATTSGRSNEQYF.

This clonotype appeared many times. The rearrangement uses TRBV7-8 and TRBJ2-1; D unresolved. V was pared by 0 bases and J by 2 bases, with 8 bases between. Germline values: CDR1 SGHVS, CDR2 FQNEAQ. CDR3 length: 15 residues. CDR3 region: CASSLAIQTYNEQFF. DNA of the CDR3: TGTGCCAGCAGCTTAGCAATCCAAACCTACAATGAGCAGTTCTTC. Supplemented by reference TRBV7-8 and TRBJ2-1, the full variable domain reads GAGVSQSPRYKVAKRGQDVALRCDPISGHVSLFWYQQALGQGPEFLTYFQNEAQLDKSGLPSDRFFAERPEGSVSTLKIQRTQQEDSAVYLCASSLAIQTYNEQFFGPGTRLTVL.

The chain has TRBV4-1 and TRBJ1-5, with D possibly TRBD1 on 6 matching bases. The CDR3 loop spans 13 amino acids. Per germline, CDR1 MGHRA and CDR2 YSYEKL. V lost 2 bases, J lost 9 bases, and 11 bases lay in between. The DNA of the CDR3 is TGCGCCAGCAGCCAATCTACAGGGAGGCCCCAGCATTTT. Translating gives CASSQSTGRPQHF.

The table lists this clonotype with a few counts. This chain connects TRBV5-1 to TRBJ2-5; D might be TRBD2 (6 bases). Germline CDR1 SGHRS, CDR2 YFSETQ. The V gene lost 1 base and the J gene lost 3 bases, with 10 bases spanning the gap. This CDR3 is built from 14 residues. Here the CDR3 DNA reads TGCGCCAGCAGCTTGAATATAGCGGAAGAGACCCAGTACTTC. The encoded protein is CASSLNIAEETQYF. Full variable domain (rest looked up from reference TRBV5-1 and TRBJ2-5): KAGVTQTPRYLIKTRGQQVTLSCSPISGHRSVSWYQQTPGQGLQFLFEYFSETQRNKGNFPGRFSGRQFSNSRSEMNVSTLELGDSALYLCASSLNIAEETQYFGPGTRLLVL.

V is TRBV7-6 and J is TRBJ1-6; D gene uncertain. Germline V gene sequence: CDR1 SGHVS, CDR2 FNYEAQ. CDR3 size: 13 residues. The V end lost 1 base, the J end lost 9 bases, and 7 bases lay between the germline ends. CDR3 protein: CASSLGSASPLHF. CDR3 sequence (DNA): TGTGCCAGCAGCTTAGGTTCGGCTTCACCCCTCCACTTT.

The genes are TRBV5-1 and TRBJ2-7; D is uncertain. The CDR3 loop spans 11 amino acids. V was trimmed by 3 bases and J by 6 bases, leaving 7 bases between them. The V gene's germline CDR1 is SGHRS and CDR2 YFSETQ. The CDR3 loop is CASSSQSEQYF. As DNA, the CDR3 is TGCGCCAGCAGCTCCCAGTCCGAGCAGTACTTC. The complete variable domain, with remaining parts taken from reference TRBV5-1 and TRBJ2-7, reads KAGVTQTPRYLIKTRGQQVTLSCSPISGHRSVSWYQQTPGQGLQFLFEYFSETQRNKGNFPGRFSGRQFSNSRSEMNVSTLELGDSALYLCASSSQSEQYFGPGTRLTVT.

The chain combines TRBV20-1 with TRBJ2-7; D is unclear. Germline V gene data show CDR1 as DFQATT and CDR2 as SNEGSKA (reference sequence). Trimming removed 3 bases at V and 6 bases at J, with 12 bases between. The CDR3 runs to 12 residues. The CDR3 bases are TGCAGTGCTAGTGTAGAGGAGCGCGAGCAGTACTTC. Translating gives CSASVEEREQYF.

The rearrangement joins TRBV10-3 to TRBJ1-2; 9 bases agree with TRBD1. Trimming cost V 5 bases and J 0 bases; bases outside gene matches: 7. The CDR3 has 16 amino acids. The germline CDR1 and CDR2 sequences are ENHRY and SYGVKD. As DNA, the CDR3 is TGTGCCATCAGTTACGGGACAGGGAATACTAACTATGGCTACACCTTC. Protein sequence: CAISYGTGNTNYGYTF.

This clonotype was seen a few times. The CDR3 here is CASTSWEGGRRQETQYF. The CDR3 nucleotides are TGTGCCAGCACTTCCTGGGAAGGGGGGCGGAGGCAAGAGACCCAGTACTTC. This chain uses TRBV12-3 or TRBV12-4 with TRBJ2-5; perhaps D is TRBD1 or TRBD2 (6 bases each). This CDR3 region has 17 residues. The V gene lost 7 bases and the J gene lost 2 bases, with 23 bases spanning the gap.

This clonotype was recorded a few times. V gene TRBV20-1 combines with J gene TRBJ1-5; the D gene is possibly TRBD1 (5 bases). The CDR3 loop spans 15 amino acids. The germline V gene has CDR1 DFQATT and CDR2 SNEGSKA (reference sequence). The germline V and J ends were trimmed by 0 bases and 6 bases, with 15 bases remaining between them. The CDR3, as DNA: TGCAGTGCTAGAGATTCTGGAGGGGCTCGTCAGCCCCAGCATTTT. Translating gives CSARDSGGARQPQHF.

The chain joins TRBV27 to TRBJ2-1; D unclear. Germline V gene sequence: CDR1 MNHEY, CDR2 SMNVEV (reference sequence). The CDR3 extends over 13 amino acids. Between the trimmed V and J ends, which lost 3 bases and 5 bases, there was a span of 8 bases. CDR3 nucleotide sequence: TGTGCCAGCAGTTTTAGGGAAAACAATGAGCAGTTCTTC. Translation: CASSFRENNEQFF.

The CDR3 bases are TGTGCCAGCAGCCAAGATAGGGAAGCGGGGGGTGGCCAAGAGACCCAGTACTTC. Amino acid sequence: CASSQDREAGGGQETQYF. The J gene is TRBJ2-5, the V gene TRBV4-2; 9 positions agree with TRBD2. CDR3 size: 18 residues. Germline-derived CDR1 and CDR2 are LGHNA and YNFKEQ. Trimming at V came to 0 bases and at J to 1 base, leaving 9 bases not matched to a gene.

This clonotype appeared a few times. The chain joins TRBV12-3 or TRBV12-4 to TRBJ2-2, with D hard to call. Trimming removed 7 bases at V and 5 bases at J, with 11 bases between. CDR3 length: 13 residues. This CDR3 reads CASTPFLTGELFF. The CDR3 nucleotides are TGTGCCAGCACTCCCTTCTTGACCGGGGAGCTGTTTTTT.

The rearrangement uses TRBV12-3 or TRBV12-4 and TRBJ1-5, with no clear D. V was clipped by 3 bases and J by 6 bases, with 12 bases between them. CDR3 length: 14 amino acids. The CDR3 nucleotides read TGTGCCAGCAGTTTGGTGAGGGTTGGTCAGCCCCAGCATTTT. Translation gives CASSLVRVGQPQHF.

The sample holds a few counts of this clonotype. This chain links TRBV12-3 or TRBV12-4 with TRBJ2-2; D gene uncertain. With 2 bases removed from V and 2 bases from J, the gap between germline ends came to 6 bases. The CDR3 covers 14 residues. CDR3 residues: CASSLHGNTGELFF. The CDR3 DNA reads TGTGCCAGCAGTTTACACGGAAACACCGGGGAGCTGTTTTTT.

This clonotype was recorded at least ten times. The chain has TRBV5-1 and TRBJ2-3; no clear D gene. V lost 1 base, J lost 4 bases, and 10 bases lay in between. The CDR3 contains 14 residues. Germline lookup yields CDR1 SGHRS and CDR2 YFSETQ. Here the CDR3 DNA reads TGCGCCAGCAGCTTGTGGCCCTCGGCAGATACGCAGTATTTT. Translation: CASSLWPSADTQYF.

This CDR3 is CASSLSPGQGHTQYF. The CDR3 DNA sequence: TGTGCCAGCAGCCTATCCCCCGGACAGGGACATACGCAGTATTTT. V usage is TRBV6-1 and J usage is TRBJ2-3; TRBD1 aligns across 8 bases. The V and J ends lost 6 bases and 7 bases, in that order; junction bases with no gene match: 12. The germline V gene encodes CDR1 MNHNS and CDR2 SASEGT. The CDR3 has 15 amino acids.

In this sample, this clonotype turned up a few times. The chain joins TRBV27 to TRBJ1-5; possible D gene TRBD1, 5 bases. This CDR3 has 15 amino acids. Trimming cost V 5 bases and J 0 bases, with 11 bases left between them. Germline V gene data show CDR1 as MNHEY and CDR2 as SMNVEV (reference sequence). The CDR3 nucleotides read TGTGCCAGCAGTCGGGACGGTAATAGCAATCAGCCCCAGCATTTT. Its translation is CASSRDGNSNQPQHF.

The sample holds a few counts of this clonotype. This chain joins TRBV2 and TRBJ2-5; D is perhaps TRBD1 or TRBD2 (5 bases each). Germline assignment: CDR1 SNHLY and CDR2 FYNNEI. Trimming took off 6 bases at V and 5 bases at J, with 13 bases between the two ends. CDR3 length equals 13 residues. The CDR3 loop is CASRRDVRETQYF. CDR3 sequence (DNA): TGTGCCAGCAGACGGGACGTACGGGAGACCCAGTACTTC.